The 30 T cell receptor beta chains below were found in one sample sequenced in a study of blood T cell dynamics during melanoma immunotherapy. Time point reported: week 3, after first cycle of checkpoint inhibitor. The assay was immunoSEQ multiplex PCR, and TCRdb's table has in-frame clones only and misses some. The table lists around 15,000 clones, approximately 90% of them singletons. The sequenced sample was blood, obtained from a patient treated with checkpoint blockade. The source is a human donor with melanoma.

The chain links TRBV5-1 to TRBJ2-1; D may be TRBD2 (5 bases). Germline lookup yields CDR1 SGHRS and CDR2 YFSETQ. The germline V and J ends were trimmed by 0 bases and 9 bases, with 19 bases remaining between them. There are 16 residues in the CDR3. CDR3 loop: CASSLGLDPGVSEQFF. The CDR3 DNA follows: TGCGCCAGCAGCTTGGGATTGGACCCCGGGGTCAGTGAGCAGTTCTTC.

The J gene is TRBJ2-7, the V gene TRBV10-3; D might be TRBD2 (7 bases). Germline V CDR1 and CDR2: ENHRY, SYGVKD. The CDR3 runs 14 residues. The V and J ends lost 1 base and 6 bases respectively, with 13 bases between them. DNA for the CDR3: TGTGCCATCAGTGAGTTAGATGGGGGGGCCGAGCAGTACTTC. It encodes CAISELDGGAEQYF.

This sequence joins TRBV30 and TRBJ2-3; D is unclear. Germline loops: CDR1 GTSNPN, CDR2 SVGIG (reference sequence). Between the trimmed V and J ends, which lost 5 bases and 2 bases, there was a span of 8 bases. The CDR3 runs to 12 residues. CDR3 sequence reads: CAWGHTTDTQYF. Here the CDR3 DNA reads TGTGCCTGGGGGCACACCACAGATACGCAGTATTTT.

The rearrangement joins TRBV2 to TRBJ2-3; 10 nucleotides align to TRBD2. Germline CDR1 is SNHLY and CDR2 is FYNNEI. The CDR3 loop spans 17 amino acids. Trimming at V came to 1 base and at J to 6 bases, leaving 10 bases not matched to a gene. This CDR3 is CASSEVGLAEAGDTQYF. The DNA for the CDR3 is TGTGCCAGCAGTGAAGTAGGACTAGCGGAGGCCGGGGATACGCAGTATTTT.

The chain recombines TRBV6-5 with TRBJ2-7; 10 bases fit TRBD1. In germline, CDR1 is MNHEY, CDR2 SVGAGI. J gave up 2 bases and V 2 bases, and 6 bases lay outside the gene matches. The CDR3 runs to 16 residues. CDR3 amino acids: CASSYGTGAPAYEQYF. CDR3 sequence (DNA): TGTGCCAGCAGTTACGGGACAGGGGCACCTGCCTACGAGCAGTACTTC.

A single count supports this clone. The chain combines TRBV4-2 with TRBJ2-3; 7 positions match TRBD2. The CDR3 is 16 residues long. The V segment lost 1 base and the J segment 4 bases; nucleotides outside the gene matches: 8. CDR1 is LGHNA and CDR2 is YNFKEQ in the germline V gene. Written as DNA, the CDR3 is TGTGCCAGCAGCCAAGGAGCGGGAAGCCCACCAGATACGCAGTATTTT. Translated, it gives CASSQGAGSPPDTQYF.

The chain recombines TRBV6-1 with TRBJ2-7; D is ambiguous. Germline CDR1 is MNHNS and CDR2 is SASEGT. Trimming shortened V by 2 bases and J by 1 base, and 12 bases separated the two germline ends. This CDR3 is built from 15 residues. The CDR3 region is CASSELFGFSYEQYF. CDR3 DNA: TGTGCCAGCAGTGAATTGTTTGGCTTTTCCTACGAGCAGTACTTC.

The V and J genes are TRBV19 and TRBJ1-2; perhaps TRBD1 as D (6 bases). This CDR3 has 15 amino acids. Trimming took off 5 bases at V and 4 bases at J, with 17 bases between the two ends. Germline V gene lookup returns CDR1 LNHDA and CDR2 SQIVND (reference sequence). The CDR3, as DNA: TGTGCCAGTAGTTCTCGCGGGGGGCCAGTCTATGGCTACACCTTC. Protein: CASSSRGGPVYGYTF.

The chain employs TRBV30 and TRBJ1-1; 8 positions match TRBD1. Germline V gene lookup returns CDR1 GTSNPN and CDR2 SVGIG (reference sequence). This CDR3 has 12 amino acids. V lost 4 bases and J lost 10; bases outside the gene matches: 8. In DNA form, the CDR3 reads TGTGCCTGGACCACAGGGGGTGATTTAGCTTTCTTT. It translates to CAWTTGGDLAFF. Full variable domain (rest looked up from reference TRBV30 and TRBJ1-1): SQTIHQWPATLVQPVGSPLSLECTVEGTSNPNLYWYRQAAGRGLQLLFYSVGIGQISSEVPQNLSASRPQDRQFILSSKKLLLSDSGFYLCAWTTGGDLAFFGQGTRLTVV.

The genes are TRBV7-2 and TRBJ1-1; D ambiguous. Germline-derived CDR1 and CDR2 are SGHTA and FQGNSA. Trimming shortened V by 1 base and J by 3 bases, and 9 bases separated the two germline ends. The CDR3 extends over 14 amino acids. CDR3 sequence: CASSLGAIDTEAFF. The CDR3 coding sequence is TGTGCCAGCAGCTTAGGGGCAATTGACACTGAAGCTTTCTTT.

The gene calls are TRBV7-3 and TRBJ2-7; a possible D gene is TRBD1 (5 bases). Trimming stripped 6 bases from V and 2 bases from J, with 17 bases between. Germline V gene sequence: CDR1 SGHTA, CDR2 FQGTGA. CDR3 length: 15 amino acids. CDR3 loop: CASSFRGANTYEQYF. The DNA for the CDR3 is TGTGCCAGCAGTTTCCGTGGGGCAAATACCTACGAGCAGTACTTC.

This clone was seen once. This chain links TRBV5-4 with TRBJ1-5; D gene ambiguous. The germline V gene has CDR1 SGHNT and CDR2 YYREEE (reference sequence). V dropped 0 bases and J dropped 4 bases, with 5 bases sitting between them. This CDR3 is 13 amino acids long. The CDR3 is CASSLAGNQPQHF. Written as DNA, the CDR3 is TGTGCCAGCAGCTTGGCCGGAAATCAGCCCCAGCATTTT.

This chain uses TRBV7-9 with TRBJ2-1; 8 bases agree with TRBD2. The CDR3 runs 14 residues. Germline V gene data show CDR1 as SEHNR and CDR2 as FQNEAQ (reference sequence). V shed 5 bases, J shed 6 bases, and the junction held 6 bases outside the gene matches. The CDR3 loop reads CASSPRAGGNEQFF. Written as DNA, the CDR3 is TGTGCCAGCAGCCCCCGTGCGGGGGGCAATGAGCAGTTCTTC.

The gene calls are TRBV11-2 and TRBJ1-5; D may be TRBD1 (6 bases). Germline CDR1 is SGHAT and CDR2 is FQNNGV. The V end lost 2 bases, the J end lost 0 bases, and 14 bases lay between the germline ends. The CDR3 runs 17 residues. The CDR3 is CASSLRGGLNSNQPQHF. The CDR3 DNA follows: TGTGCCAGCAGCTTAAGGGGGGGACTGAATAGCAATCAGCCCCAGCATTTT.

The rearrangement links TRBV30 to TRBJ1-5; D is possibly TRBD1 (5 bases). The CDR3 runs 17 residues. Germline-derived CDR1 and CDR2 are GTSNPN and SVGIG (reference sequence). V shed 0 bases and J shed 6 bases, with 21 bases lying between them. CDR3 loop: CAWSVKITGAGRQPQHF. The DNA for the CDR3 is TGTGCCTGGAGTGTAAAAATTACCGGGGCAGGCCGTCAGCCCCAGCATTTT.

The count of this clone is one. The genes are TRBV7-2 and TRBJ1-3, with D uncertain. V lost 5 bases, J lost 0 bases, and 8 bases lay in between. The CDR3 sequence is 14 residues long. CDR1 is SGHTA, CDR2 FQGNSA, per germline. As DNA, the CDR3 is TGTGCCAGCAGCCCAAGCGTCTCTGGAAACACCATATATTTT. Residues: CASSPSVSGNTIYF. Together with reference TRBV7-2 and TRBJ1-3, the CDR3 gives the full variable domain: GAGVSQSPSNKVTEKGKDVELRCDPISGHTALYWYRQSLGQGLEFLIYFQGNSAPDKSGLPSDRFSAERTGGSVSTLTIQRTQQEDSAVYLCASSPSVSGNTIYFGEGSWLTVV.

The chain links TRBV6-5 to TRBJ1-2; 8 bases line up with TRBD1. Germline CDR1 and CDR2: MNHEY and SVGAGI. The CDR3 length is 12 residues. With 7 bases clipped from V and 7 bases from J, the junction kept 5 bases outside the gene matches. CDR3 DNA sequence: TGTGCCAGCATAGGGACAGGCAGTGGCTACACCTTC. It is translated as CASIGTGSGYTF.

V is TRBV5-1 and J is TRBJ2-5; TRBD2 agrees at 7 bases. The germline V gene encodes CDR1 SGHRS and CDR2 YFSETQ. The CDR3 sequence is 14 residues long. Losses at the gene ends were 4 bases for V and 2 bases for J; bases not matched to a gene: 5. DNA of the CDR3: TGCGCCAGCAGCCGATCTAGCGGACAAGAGACCCAGTACTTC. Translating it yields CASSRSSGQETQYF.

The rearrangement uses TRBV5-8 and TRBJ2-5, with 11 bases fitting TRBD2. After removal of 0 bases from V and 6 bases from J, the junction contained 10 bases not matched to a gene. The CDR3 is 17 amino acids. CDR1 and CDR2 (germline): SGHTS, YDEGEE. CDR3: CASSLGGTSGPSQTQYF. CDR3 coding DNA: TGTGCCAGCAGCTTGGGGGGGACTAGCGGACCCTCCCAGACCCAGTACTTC.

The V and J genes are TRBV5-4 and TRBJ2-5, with D possibly being TRBD2 (5 bases). Per the germline V gene, CDR1 is SGHNT and CDR2 is YYREEE (reference sequence). V was cut by 4 bases and J by 1 base, with 14 bases left in between. This CDR3 has 15 amino acids. CDR3 in DNA: TGTGCCAGCAGCGCGGGCCCCCGTCCCCAAGAGACCCAGTACTTC. Translating gives CASSAGPRPQETQYF.

The chain employs TRBV5-1 and TRBJ1-5, with D hard to call. The CDR3 has 15 amino acids. Germline V gene lookup returns CDR1 SGHRS and CDR2 YFSETQ. V shed 4 bases and J shed 7 bases, with 18 bases lying between them. CDR3 bases: TGCGCCAGCAGCCCCGGAGGCGTCCAACCCCAGCCCCAGCATTTT. It encodes CASSPGGVQPQPQHF.

V is TRBV5-1 and J is TRBJ2-5, with D possibly matching TRBD2 (6 bases). Germline CDR1 SGHRS, CDR2 YFSETQ. Deletions cut 7 bases from V and 9 bases from J, with 28 bases between. CDR3 length: 16 residues. The CDR3 spells CASSPGSSGGVRPQYF. For the CDR3, the DNA is TGCGCCAGCTCCCCCGGTAGTAGCGGAGGGGTCAGGCCCCAGTACTTC.

The chain carries TRBV11-2 and TRBJ2-5; D may be TRBD2 (5 bases). Germline lookup yields CDR1 SGHAT and CDR2 FQNNGV. The CDR3 length is 14 residues. Trimming removed 5 bases at V and 5 bases at J, with 15 bases between. DNA for the CDR3: TGTGCCAGCAGCCAAACTAGGAGCGTGGAGACCCAGTACTTC. Translation: CASSQTRSVETQYF.

The chain employs TRBV7-8 and TRBJ2-7; D unresolved. Germline V gene data show CDR1 as SGHVS and CDR2 as FQNEAQ. This CDR3 contains 13 residues. With 10 bases removed from V and 2 bases from J, the gap between germline ends came to 15 bases. Written as DNA, the CDR3 is TGTGCCACCTCCTACGCGGTTACCTACGAGCAGTACTTC. This gives the protein CATSYAVTYEQYF.

CDR3 amino acids: CASRLGQRGYTF. The CDR3 bases are TGTGCCAGCAGGTTGGGACAGCGTGGCTACACCTTC. The chain joins TRBV25-1 to TRBJ1-2, with TRBD1 matching 7 bases. CDR3 length: 12 residues. Germline lookup yields CDR1 MGHDK and CDR2 SYGVNS. Trimming took 6 bases from V and 7 from J; bases not matched to a gene: 5.

The chain links TRBV6-5 to TRBJ1-1, with 7 bases lining up with TRBD1. CDR1 is MNHEY, CDR2 SVGAGI, per germline. Unmatched junction bases numbered 11, after V lost 2 bases and J lost 5 bases. This CDR3 contains 16 residues. In nucleotides, the CDR3 is TGTGCCAGCAGTTACGAAAGGGGGCGCGGGGTTACTGAAGCTTTCTTT. It is translated as CASSYERGRGVTEAFF.

The gene calls are TRBV30 and TRBJ2-1; 10 positions agree with TRBD2. The germline V gene has CDR1 GTSNPN and CDR2 SVGIG (reference sequence). The CDR3 length is 16 residues. V was clipped by 1 base and J by 2 bases; unmatched bases: 5. The CDR3: CAWSGSGRRTYNEQFF. The CDR3 DNA reads as TGTGCCTGGAGTGGTAGCGGGAGGAGGACCTACAATGAGCAGTTCTTC.

V usage is TRBV4-1 and J usage is TRBJ2-2, with 14 positions matching TRBD2. This CDR3 comprises 19 residues. V trimming: 0 bases; J trimming: 4 bases; junction bases outside the gene matches: 7. Germline CDR1 is MGHRA and CDR2 is YSYEKL. The CDR3, as DNA: TGCGCCAGCAGCCAAGACCCGACTAGCGGGAGGGTGAGCACCGGGGAGCTGTTTTTT. Translation: CASSQDPTSGRVSTGELFF.

The chain couples TRBV5-1 to TRBJ2-5, with D maybe TRBD1 (6 bases). CDR3 size: 15 residues. Germline lookup yields CDR1 SGHRS and CDR2 YFSETQ. Trimming cost V 4 bases and J 2 bases, with 15 bases left between them. CDR3 in DNA: TGCGCCAGCAGCAAGACAGGAGCCCTGCAAGAGACCCAGTACTTC. Amino acid sequence: CASSKTGALQETQYF.

This sequence joins TRBV28 and TRBJ1-2; TRBD1 matches 7 bases. V was pared by 6 bases and J by 2 bases, with 9 bases of the junction left unmatched. Germline V CDR1 and CDR2: MDHEN, SYDVKM. CDR3 size: 15 residues. The CDR3 sequence: CASSPGTAPNYGYTF. As DNA, the CDR3 is TGTGCCAGCAGCCCGGGGACAGCCCCCAACTATGGCTACACCTTC.